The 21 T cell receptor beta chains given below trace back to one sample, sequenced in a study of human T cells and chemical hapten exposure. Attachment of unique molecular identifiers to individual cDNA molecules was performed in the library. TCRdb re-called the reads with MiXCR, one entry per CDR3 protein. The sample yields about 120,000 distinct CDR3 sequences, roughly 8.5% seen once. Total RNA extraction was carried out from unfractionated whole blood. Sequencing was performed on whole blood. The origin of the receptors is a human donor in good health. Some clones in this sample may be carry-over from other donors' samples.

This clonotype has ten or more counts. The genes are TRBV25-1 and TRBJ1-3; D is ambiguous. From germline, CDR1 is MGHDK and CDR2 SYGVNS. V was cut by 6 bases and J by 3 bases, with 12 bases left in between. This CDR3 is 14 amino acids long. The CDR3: CASSARGDGNTIYF. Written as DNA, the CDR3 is TGTGCCAGCAGCGCACGGGGAGATGGAAACACCATATATTTT.

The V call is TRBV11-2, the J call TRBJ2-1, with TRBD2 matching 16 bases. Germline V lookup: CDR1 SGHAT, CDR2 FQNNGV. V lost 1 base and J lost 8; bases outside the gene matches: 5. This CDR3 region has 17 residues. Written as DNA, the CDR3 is TGTGCCAGCAGCTTAGTGGGACTAGCGGGAGGGTCGGATGAGCAGTTCTTC. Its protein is CASSLVGLAGGSDEQFF. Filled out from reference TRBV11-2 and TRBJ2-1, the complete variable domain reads EAGVAQSPRYKIIEKRQSVAFWCNPISGHATLYWYQQILGQGPKLLIQFQNNGVVDDSQLPKDRFSAERLKGVDSTLKIQPAKLEDSAVYLCASSLVGLAGGSDEQFFGPGTRLTVL.

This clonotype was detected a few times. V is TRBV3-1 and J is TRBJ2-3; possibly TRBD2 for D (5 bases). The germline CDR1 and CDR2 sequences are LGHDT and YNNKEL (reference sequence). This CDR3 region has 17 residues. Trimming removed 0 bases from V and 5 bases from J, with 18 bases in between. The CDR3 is CASSQDPLLGRKDTQYF. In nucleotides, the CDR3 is TGTGCCAGCAGCCAAGATCCCCTACTAGGACGGAAAGATACGCAGTATTTT.

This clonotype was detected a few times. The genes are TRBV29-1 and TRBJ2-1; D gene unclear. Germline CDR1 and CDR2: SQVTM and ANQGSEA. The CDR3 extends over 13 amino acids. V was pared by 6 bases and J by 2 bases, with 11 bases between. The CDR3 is CSVGSRTYNEQFF. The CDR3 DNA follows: TGCAGCGTAGGTTCCCGGACCTACAATGAGCAGTTCTTC.

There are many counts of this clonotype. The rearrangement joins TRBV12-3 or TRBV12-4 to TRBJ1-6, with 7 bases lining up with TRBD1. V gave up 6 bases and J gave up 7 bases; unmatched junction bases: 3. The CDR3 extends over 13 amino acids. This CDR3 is CASSPGQNSPLHF. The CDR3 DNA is TGTGCCAGCAGCCCGGGACAGAATTCACCCCTCCACTTT.

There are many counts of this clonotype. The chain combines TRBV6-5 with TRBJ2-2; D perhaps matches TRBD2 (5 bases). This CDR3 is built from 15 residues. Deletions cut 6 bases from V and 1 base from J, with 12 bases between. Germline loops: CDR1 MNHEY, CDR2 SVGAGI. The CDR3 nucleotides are TGTGCCAGCAGCCGGCAGGACTTGAACACCGGGGAGCTGTTTTTT. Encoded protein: CASSRQDLNTGELFF.

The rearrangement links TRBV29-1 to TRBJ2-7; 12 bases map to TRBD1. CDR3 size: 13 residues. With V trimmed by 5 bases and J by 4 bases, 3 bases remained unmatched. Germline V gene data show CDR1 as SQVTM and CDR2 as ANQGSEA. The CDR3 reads CSVLGQGAYEQYF. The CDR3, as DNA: TGCAGCGTTTTGGGACAGGGGGCGTACGAGCAGTACTTC.

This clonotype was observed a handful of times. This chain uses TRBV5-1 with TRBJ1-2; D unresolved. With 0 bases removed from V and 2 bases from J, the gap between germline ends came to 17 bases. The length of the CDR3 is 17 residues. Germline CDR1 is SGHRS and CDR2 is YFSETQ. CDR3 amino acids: CASSLDMVPDVNYGYTF. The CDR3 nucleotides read TGCGCCAGCAGCTTGGACATGGTACCGGACGTCAACTATGGCTACACCTTC.

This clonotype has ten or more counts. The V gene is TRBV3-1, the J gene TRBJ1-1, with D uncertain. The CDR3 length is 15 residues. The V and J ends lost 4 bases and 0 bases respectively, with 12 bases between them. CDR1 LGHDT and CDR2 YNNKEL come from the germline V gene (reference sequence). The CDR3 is CASSLLSGLNTEAFF. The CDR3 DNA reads TGTGCCAGCAGCCTCCTGTCGGGGTTGAACACTGAAGCTTTCTTT.

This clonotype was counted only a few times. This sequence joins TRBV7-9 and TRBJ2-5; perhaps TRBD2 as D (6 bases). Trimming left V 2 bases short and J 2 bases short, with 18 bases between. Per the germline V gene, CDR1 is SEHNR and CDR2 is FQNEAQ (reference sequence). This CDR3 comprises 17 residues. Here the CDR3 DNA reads TGTGCCAGCAGCTTAAGTCATGTGGGAGGAGGGCAAGAGACCCAGTACTTC. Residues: CASSLSHVGGGQETQYF.

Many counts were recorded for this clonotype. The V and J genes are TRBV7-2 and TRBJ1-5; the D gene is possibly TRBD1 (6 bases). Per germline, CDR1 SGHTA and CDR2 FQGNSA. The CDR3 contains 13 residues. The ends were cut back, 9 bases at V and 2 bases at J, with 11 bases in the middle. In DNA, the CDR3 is TGTGCCAGTGCGGGGGGCCGCAATCAGCCCCAGCATTTT. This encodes CASAGGRNQPQHF. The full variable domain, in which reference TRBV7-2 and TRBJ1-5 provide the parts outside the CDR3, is GAGVSQSPSNKVTEKGKDVELRCDPISGHTALYWYRQSLGQGLEFLIYFQGNSAPDKSGLPSDRFSAERTGGSVSTLTIQRTQQEDSAVYLCASAGGRNQPQHFGDGTRLSIL.

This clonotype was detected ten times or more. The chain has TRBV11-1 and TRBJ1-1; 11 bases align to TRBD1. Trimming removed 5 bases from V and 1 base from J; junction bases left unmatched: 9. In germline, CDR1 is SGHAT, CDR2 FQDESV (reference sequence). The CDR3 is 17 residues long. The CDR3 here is CASSLGDRGAPNTEAFF. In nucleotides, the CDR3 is TGTGCCAGCAGCCTGGGGGACAGGGGGGCCCCGAACACTGAAGCTTTCTTT.

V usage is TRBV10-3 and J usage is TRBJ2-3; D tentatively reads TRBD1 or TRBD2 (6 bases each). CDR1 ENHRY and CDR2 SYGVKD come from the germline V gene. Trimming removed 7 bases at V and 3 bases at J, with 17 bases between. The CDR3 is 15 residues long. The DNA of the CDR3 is TGTGCCATCACCGATAGCGGAGGGGGGACAGATACGCAGTATTTT. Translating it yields CAITDSGGGTDTQYF.

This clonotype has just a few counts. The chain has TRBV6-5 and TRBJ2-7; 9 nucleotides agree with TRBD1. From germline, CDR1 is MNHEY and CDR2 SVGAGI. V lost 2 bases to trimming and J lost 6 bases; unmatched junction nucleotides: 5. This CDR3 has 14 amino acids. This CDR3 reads CASSYGDRASEQYF. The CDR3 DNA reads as TGTGCCAGCAGTTACGGGGACAGGGCTTCCGAGCAGTACTTC.

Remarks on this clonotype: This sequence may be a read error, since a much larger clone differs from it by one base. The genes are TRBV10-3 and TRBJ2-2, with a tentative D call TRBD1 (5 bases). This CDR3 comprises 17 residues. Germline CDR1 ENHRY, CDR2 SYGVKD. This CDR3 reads CTISEGEVSGHAGELFF. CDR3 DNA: TGTACCATCAGTGAAGGGGAAGTCTCGGGTCACGCCGGGGAGCTGTTTTTT.

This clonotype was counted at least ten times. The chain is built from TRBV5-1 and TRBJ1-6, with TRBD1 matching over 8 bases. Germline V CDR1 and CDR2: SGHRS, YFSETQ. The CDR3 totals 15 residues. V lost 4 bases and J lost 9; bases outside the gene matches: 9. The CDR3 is CASSAGQGSGSPLHF. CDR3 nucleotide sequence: TGCGCCAGCAGCGCCGGACAGGGTTCCGGTTCACCCCTCCACTTT.

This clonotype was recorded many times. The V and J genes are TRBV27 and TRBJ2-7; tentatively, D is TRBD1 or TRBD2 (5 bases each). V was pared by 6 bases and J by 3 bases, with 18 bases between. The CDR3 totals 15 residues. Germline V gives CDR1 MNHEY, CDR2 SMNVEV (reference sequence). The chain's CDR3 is CASRSPGPDFYEQYF. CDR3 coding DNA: TGTGCCAGCAGGTCCCCGGGACCCGATTTCTACGAGCAGTACTTC.

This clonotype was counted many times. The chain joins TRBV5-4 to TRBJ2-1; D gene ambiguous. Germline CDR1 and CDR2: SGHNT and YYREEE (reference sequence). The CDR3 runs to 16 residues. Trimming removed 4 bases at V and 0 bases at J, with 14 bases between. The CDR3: CASSTSGLSSYNEQFF. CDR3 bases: TGTGCCAGCAGCACATCGGGCCTTAGCTCCTACAATGAGCAGTTCTTC.

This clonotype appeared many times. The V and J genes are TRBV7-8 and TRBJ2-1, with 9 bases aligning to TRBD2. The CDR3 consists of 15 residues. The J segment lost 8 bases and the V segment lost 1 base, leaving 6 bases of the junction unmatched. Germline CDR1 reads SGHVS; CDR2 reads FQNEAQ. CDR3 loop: CASSLVAGEPDEQFF. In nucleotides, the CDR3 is TGTGCCAGCAGCTTAGTAGCGGGAGAGCCCGATGAGCAGTTCTTC.

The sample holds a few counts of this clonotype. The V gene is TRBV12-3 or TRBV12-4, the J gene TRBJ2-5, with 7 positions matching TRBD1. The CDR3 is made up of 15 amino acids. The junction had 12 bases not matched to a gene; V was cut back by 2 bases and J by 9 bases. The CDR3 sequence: CASSLRQGPQGAQYF. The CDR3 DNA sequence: TGTGCCAGCAGTTTACGACAGGGCCCCCAGGGGGCCCAGTACTTC.

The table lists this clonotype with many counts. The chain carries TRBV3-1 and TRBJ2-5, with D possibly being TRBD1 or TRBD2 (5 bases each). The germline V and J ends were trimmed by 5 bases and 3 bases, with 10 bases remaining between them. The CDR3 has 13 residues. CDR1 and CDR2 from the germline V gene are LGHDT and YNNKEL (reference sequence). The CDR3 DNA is TGTGCCAGCAGCGAGGGGACCGAAGAGACCCAGTACTTC. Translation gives CASSEGTEETQYF.